The entry below gives a single T cell receptor beta chain sequence along with its context. Its recognized antigen is unknown. It has no much larger one-base neighbor in the sample; base qualities were not kept. This sample was included in a study of control samples from healthy donors and cancer patients (dated by TCRdb to 2020 to 2021). Libraries were constructed by the immunoSEQ multiplex PCR assay. TCRdb holds this immuneACCESS table with in-frame rearrangements only. Some clones are missing; in checked studies, unresolved V genes explain under half, and the rest has no known cause. The sample table contains 70,000 to 90,000 clones; only one count was recorded for around nine tenths of them. Of the sample, 1.9% falls within the top ten clones. Including cysteine and phenylalanine, the CDR3 has 12 amino acids. Only the CDR3 DNA stays, 36 bases, in frame from base 1. At the junction V is shortened by 5 bases and J by 6 bases, with 9 bases in between. The germline V gene provides CDR1 SGHVS and CDR2 FNYEAQ.

This sequence was found in a woman aged 60-70 years with head and neck cancer. Recombination connected TRBV7-6 to TRBJ2-3; TRBD1 is perhaps the D gene, given 6 matching bases. Sequencing was carried out using PBMCs. The DNA sequence is as follows: TGTGCCAGCAGCCCCCAGGGGGATACGCAGTATTTT. Its protein reads: CASSPQGDTQYF.